This entry is about one TCR beta chain. These data belong to a study of blood T cell repertoires in COVID-19. Turning to the study itself: From T cells, B-cell-depleted T cells, or PBMCs came the material, which was cDNA or gDNA.

Seattle enrolled patients during active infection and tracked them longitudinally. As processed by the authors: The assay estimated nucleated cells by amplifying reference gene primers. Assay used: immunoSEQ multiplex PCR; TCRdb lists only in-frame clones, some missing. The DNA gave D and trimming, while V, J and clone size come from that table. The repertoire holds 400,000 to 450,000 clones, about 91% seen once, with roughly 1.6% in the top ten. This CDR3 is built from 13 residues. Trimming took 3 bases from V and 3 from J, leaving 8 bases between them. Per the germline V gene, CDR1 is SEHNR and CDR2 is FQNEAQ (reference sequence).

The sequenced material came from peripheral blood. The genes are TRBV7-9 and TRBJ1-1; no clear D gene. The sequence was collected from a woman in her forties with COVID-19, enrolled during active disease. CDR3: CASSFLVDTEAFF. The CDR3 nucleotides read TGTGCCAGCAGCTTCCTTGTAGACACTGAAGCTTTCTTT. Full variable domain (missing parts from reference TRBV7-9 and TRBJ1-1): DTGVSQNPRHKITKRGQNVTFRCDPISEHNRLYWYRQTLGQGPEFLTYFQNEAQLEKSRLLSDRFSAERPKGSFSTLEIQRTEQGDSAMYLCASSFLVDTEAFFGQGTRLTVV.